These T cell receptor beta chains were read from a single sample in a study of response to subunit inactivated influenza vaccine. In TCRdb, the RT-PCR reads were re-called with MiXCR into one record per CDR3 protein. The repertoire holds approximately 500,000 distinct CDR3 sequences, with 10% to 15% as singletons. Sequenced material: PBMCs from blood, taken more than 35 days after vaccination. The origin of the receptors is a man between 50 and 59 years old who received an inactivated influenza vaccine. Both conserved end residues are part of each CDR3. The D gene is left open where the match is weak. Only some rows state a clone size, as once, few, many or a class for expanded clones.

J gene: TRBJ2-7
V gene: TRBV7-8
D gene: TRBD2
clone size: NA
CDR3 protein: CASSSTGTRVPYEQYF
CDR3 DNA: TGTGCCAGCAGCTCCACCGGGACTAGGGTCCCCTACGAGCAGTACTTC

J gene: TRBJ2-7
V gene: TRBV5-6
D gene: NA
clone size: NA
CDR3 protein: CASSSRGGAHEQYF
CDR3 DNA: TGTGCCAGCAGCTCAAGGGGGGGGGCCCACGAGCAGTACTTC

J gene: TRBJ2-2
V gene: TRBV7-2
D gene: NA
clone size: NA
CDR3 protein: CASSLVSRTGELFF
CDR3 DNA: TGTGCCAGCAGCTTAGTCTCGCGCACCGGGGAGCTGTTTTTT

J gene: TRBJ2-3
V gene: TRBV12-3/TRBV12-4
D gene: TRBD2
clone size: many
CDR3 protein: CASRRTSGDTDTQYF
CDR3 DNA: TGTGCCAGCAGACGGACTAGCGGGGACACAGATACGCAGTATTTT

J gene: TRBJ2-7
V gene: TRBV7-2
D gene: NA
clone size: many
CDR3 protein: CASSLVGMGLDYEQYF
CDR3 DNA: TGTGCCAGCAGCTTAGTCGGCATGGGTCTAGACTACGAGCAGTACTTC

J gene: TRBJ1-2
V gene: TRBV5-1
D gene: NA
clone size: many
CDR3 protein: CASSPDRLGYTF
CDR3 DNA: TGCGCCAGCAGCCCGGACCGCTTGGGCTACACCTTC

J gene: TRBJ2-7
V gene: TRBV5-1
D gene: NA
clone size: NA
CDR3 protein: CASSFTGVDSYEQYF
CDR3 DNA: TGCGCCAGCAGCTTCACAGGCGTCGACTCCTACGAGCAGTACTTC

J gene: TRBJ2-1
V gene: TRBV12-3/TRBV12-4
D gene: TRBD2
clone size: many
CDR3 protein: CASSFPLAGAYNEQFF
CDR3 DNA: TGTGCCAGCAGTTTTCCATTAGCGGGAGCCTACAATGAGCAGTTCTTC

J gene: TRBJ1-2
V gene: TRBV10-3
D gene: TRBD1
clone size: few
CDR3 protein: CASRQGGYGYTF
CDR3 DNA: TGTGCCAGCAGACAGGGAGGCTATGGCTACACCTTC

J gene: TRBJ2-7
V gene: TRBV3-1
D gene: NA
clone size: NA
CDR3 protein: CASSQVEGNEQYF
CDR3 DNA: TGTGCCAGCAGCCAAGTGGAAGGGAACGAGCAGTACTTC

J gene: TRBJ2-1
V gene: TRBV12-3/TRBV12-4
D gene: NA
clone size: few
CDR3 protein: CASTLGTPPNNEQFF
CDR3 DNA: TGTGCCAGCACCCTCGGGACTCCACCCAACAATGAGCAGTTCTTC

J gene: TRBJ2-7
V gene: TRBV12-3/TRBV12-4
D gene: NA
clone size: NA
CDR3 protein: CASHDGTNPTGEQYF
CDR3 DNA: TGTGCCAGCCATGACGGGACCAACCCTACTGGCGAGCAGTACTTC

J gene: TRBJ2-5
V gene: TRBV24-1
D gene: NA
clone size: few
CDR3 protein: CATSDPGKETQYF
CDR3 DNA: TGTGCCACCAGTGATCCCGGGAAAGAGACCCAGTACTTC

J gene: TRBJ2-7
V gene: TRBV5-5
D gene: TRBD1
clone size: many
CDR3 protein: CASSRRQGAYEQYF
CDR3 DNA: TGTGCCAGCAGCCGACGACAGGGAGCTTACGAGCAGTACTTC

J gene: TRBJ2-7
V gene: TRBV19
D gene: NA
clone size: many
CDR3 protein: CASRGGPYEQYF
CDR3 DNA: TGTGCCAGCCGAGGGGGGCCCTACGAGCAGTACTTC

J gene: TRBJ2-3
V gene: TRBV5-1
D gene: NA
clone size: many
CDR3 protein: CASSPGTSGDTQYF
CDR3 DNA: TGCGCCAGCAGCCCCGGAACGTCGGGAGATACGCAGTATTTT

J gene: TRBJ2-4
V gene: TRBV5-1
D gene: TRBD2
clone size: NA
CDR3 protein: CASSRGLAGVDIQYF
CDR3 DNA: TGCGCCAGCAGCCGTGGACTAGCGGGAGTGGACATTCAGTACTTC

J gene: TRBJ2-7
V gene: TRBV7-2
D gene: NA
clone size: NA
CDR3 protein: CAIRRDNLPYYEQYF
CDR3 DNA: TGTGCCATCAGGCGGGACAACCTACCTTACTACGAGCAGTACTTC

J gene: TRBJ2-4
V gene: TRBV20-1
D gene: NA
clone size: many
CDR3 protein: CSARDGQGPQNIQYF
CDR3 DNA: TGCAGTGCTAGAGATGGGCAGGGTCCCCAAAACATTCAGTACTTC

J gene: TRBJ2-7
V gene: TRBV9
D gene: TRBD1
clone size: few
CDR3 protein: CASSPRTGGADEQYF
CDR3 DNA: TGTGCCAGCAGCCCCCGGACAGGGGGCGCGGACGAGCAGTACTTC